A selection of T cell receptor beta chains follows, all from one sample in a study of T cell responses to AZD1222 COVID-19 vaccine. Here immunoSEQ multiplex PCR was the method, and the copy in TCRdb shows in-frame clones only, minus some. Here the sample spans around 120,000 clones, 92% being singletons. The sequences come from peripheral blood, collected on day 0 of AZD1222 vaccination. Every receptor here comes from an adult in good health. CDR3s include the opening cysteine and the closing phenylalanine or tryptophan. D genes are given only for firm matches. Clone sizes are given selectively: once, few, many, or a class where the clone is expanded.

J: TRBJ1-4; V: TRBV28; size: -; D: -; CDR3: CASSLEGVEKLFF; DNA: TGTGCCAGCAGTTTAGAGGGGGTTGAAAAACTGTTTTTT
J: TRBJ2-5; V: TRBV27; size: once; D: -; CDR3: CASSSLAPNGVETQYF; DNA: TGTGCCAGCAGCTCTCTTGCACCCAATGGGGTAGAGACCCAGTACTTC
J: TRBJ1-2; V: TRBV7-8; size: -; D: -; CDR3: CASSSRGAYGYTF; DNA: TGTGCCAGCAGCTCAAGGGGCGCCTATGGCTACACCTTC
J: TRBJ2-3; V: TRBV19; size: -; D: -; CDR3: CASSEGADTQYF; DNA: TGTGCCAGTAGCGAAGGGGCAGATACGCAGTATTTT
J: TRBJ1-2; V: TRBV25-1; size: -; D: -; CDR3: CASSGGDGYTF; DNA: TGTGCCAGCAGTGGCGGGGATGGCTACACCTTC
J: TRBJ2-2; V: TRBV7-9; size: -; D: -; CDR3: CASYRDFWNTGELFF; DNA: TGTGCCAGCTATCGGGACTTCTGGAACACCGGGGAGCTGTTTTTT
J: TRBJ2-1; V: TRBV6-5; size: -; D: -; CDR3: CASSYGRGPNNEQFF; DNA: TGTGCCAGCAGTTACGGGAGGGGGCCAAACAATGAGCAGTTCTTC
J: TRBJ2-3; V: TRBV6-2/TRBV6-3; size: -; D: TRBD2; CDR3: CASSYPSGGFTDTQYF; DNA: TGTGCCAGCAGTTACCCTAGCGGGGGATTCACAGATACGCAGTATTTT
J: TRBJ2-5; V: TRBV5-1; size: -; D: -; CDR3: CASSRAVQETQYF; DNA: TGCGCCAGCAGCCGGGCGGTCCAAGAGACCCAGTACTTC
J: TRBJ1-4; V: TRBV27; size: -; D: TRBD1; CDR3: CASSQDRGLGEKLFF; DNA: TGTGCCAGCAGCCAAGACAGGGGGTTGGGTGAAAAACTGTTTTTT
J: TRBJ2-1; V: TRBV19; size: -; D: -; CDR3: CASSEKGYHSYNEQFF; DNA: TGTGCCAGTAGTGAGAAGGGATACCACTCCTACAATGAGCAGTTCTTC
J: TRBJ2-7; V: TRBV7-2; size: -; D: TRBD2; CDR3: CASSFASGGFGEQYF; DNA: TGTGCCAGCAGCTTCGCTAGCGGGGGGTTTGGCGAGCAGTACTTC
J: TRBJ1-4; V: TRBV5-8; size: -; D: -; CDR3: CASSTRSGTNEKLFF; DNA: TGTGCCAGCAGCACCCGAAGCGGAACTAATGAAAAACTGTTTTTT
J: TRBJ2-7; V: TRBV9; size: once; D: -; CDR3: CASSVAWGRWDEQYF; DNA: TGTGCCAGCAGCGTAGCTTGGGGCAGGTGGGACGAGCAGTACTTC
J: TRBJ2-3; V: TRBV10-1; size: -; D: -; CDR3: CASSEGLDTSDTQYF; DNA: TGCGCCAGCAGTGAGGGACTGGATACTTCAGATACGCAGTATTTT
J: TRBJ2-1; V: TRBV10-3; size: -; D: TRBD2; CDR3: CAISAVQRGVYNEQFF; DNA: TGTGCCATCAGTGCGGTGCAGCGGGGGGTCTACAATGAGCAGTTCTTC
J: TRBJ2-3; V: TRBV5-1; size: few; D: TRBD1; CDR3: CASSSGQVGDTQYF; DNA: TGCGCCAGCAGCTCCGGACAGGTTGGAGATACGCAGTATTTT
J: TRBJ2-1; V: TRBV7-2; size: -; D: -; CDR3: CASTLGRIGNEQFF; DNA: TGTGCCAGTACACTAGGGCGGATTGGGAATGAGCAGTTCTTC
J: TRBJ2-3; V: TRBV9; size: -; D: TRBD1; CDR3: CASSGAGGITDTQYF; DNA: TGTGCCAGCAGCGGGGCAGGGGGCATCACAGATACGCAGTATTTT
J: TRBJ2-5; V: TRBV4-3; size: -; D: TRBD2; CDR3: CASSQGPPLAGKETQYF; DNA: TGCGCCAGCAGCCAAGGGCCCCCCCTAGCGGGAAAAGAGACCCAGTACTTC
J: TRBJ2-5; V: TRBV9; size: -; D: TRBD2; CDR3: CASGTSGGARETQYF; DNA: TGTGCGAGCGGGACTAGCGGGGGGGCCAGGGAGACCCAGTACTTC
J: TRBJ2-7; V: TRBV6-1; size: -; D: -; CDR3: CASSDLERSGEQYF; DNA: TGTGCCAGCAGTGACTTGGAGAGGTCGGGAGAGCAGTACTTC
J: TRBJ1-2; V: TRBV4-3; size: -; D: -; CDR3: CASSQPSPGRYGYTF; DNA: TGCGCCAGCAGCCAACCCAGCCCGGGGCGCTATGGCTACACCTTC
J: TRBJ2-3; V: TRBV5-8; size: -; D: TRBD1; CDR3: CASHLLGTGATDTQYF; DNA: TGTGCCAGTCACTTACTCGGGACAGGGGCCACAGATACGCAGTATTTT
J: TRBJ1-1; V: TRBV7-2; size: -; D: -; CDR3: CASSLDVTAYEAFF; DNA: TGTGCCAGCAGCTTAGATGTGACAGCTTATGAAGCTTTCTTT
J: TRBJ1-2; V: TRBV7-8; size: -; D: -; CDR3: CASSSKFGEKYGYTF; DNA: TGTGCCAGCAGCTCCAAGTTCGGGGAAAAATATGGCTACACCTTC
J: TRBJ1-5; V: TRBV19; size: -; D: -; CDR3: CASSLTQGSNQPQHF; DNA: TGTGCCAGTAGTCTGACTCAGGGAAGCAATCAGCCCCAGCATTTT
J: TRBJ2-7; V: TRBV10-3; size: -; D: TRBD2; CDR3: CASKEAGGAYEQYF; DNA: TGTGCCAGCAAGGAAGCGGGAGGAGCCTACGAGCAGTACTTC
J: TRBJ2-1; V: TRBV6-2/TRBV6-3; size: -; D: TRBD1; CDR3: CASSYSGGFDEQFF; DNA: TGTGCCAGCAGTTACTCAGGGGGCTTCGACGAGCAGTTCTTC
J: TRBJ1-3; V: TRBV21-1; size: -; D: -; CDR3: CASASASPLSGNTIYF; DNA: TGTGCCAGCGCGAGCGCCAGCCCGCTCTCTGGAAACACCATATATTTT
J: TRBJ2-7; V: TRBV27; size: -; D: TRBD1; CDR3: CASSPGTGRNEQYF; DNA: TGTGCCAGCAGCCCCGGGACAGGGCGCAACGAGCAGTACTTC
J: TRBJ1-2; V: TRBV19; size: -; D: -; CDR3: CASSIGNNYGYTF; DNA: TGTGCCAGTAGTATCGGGAATAACTATGGCTACACCTTC
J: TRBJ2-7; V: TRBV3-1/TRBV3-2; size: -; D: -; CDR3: CASSRIYEQYF; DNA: TGTGCCAGCAGCCGCATATACGAGCAGTACTTC